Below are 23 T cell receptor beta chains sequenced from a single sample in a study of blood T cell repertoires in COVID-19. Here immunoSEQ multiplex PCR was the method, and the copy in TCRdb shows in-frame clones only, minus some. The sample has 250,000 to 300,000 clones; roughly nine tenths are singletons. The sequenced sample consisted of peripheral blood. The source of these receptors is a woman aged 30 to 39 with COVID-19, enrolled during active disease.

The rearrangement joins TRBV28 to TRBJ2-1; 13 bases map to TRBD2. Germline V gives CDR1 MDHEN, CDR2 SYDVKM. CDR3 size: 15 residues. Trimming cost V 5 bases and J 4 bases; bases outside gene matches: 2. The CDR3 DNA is TGTGCCAGCAGTACTAGCGGGAGGGAGTACAATGAGCAGTTCTTC. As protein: CASSTSGREYNEQFF.

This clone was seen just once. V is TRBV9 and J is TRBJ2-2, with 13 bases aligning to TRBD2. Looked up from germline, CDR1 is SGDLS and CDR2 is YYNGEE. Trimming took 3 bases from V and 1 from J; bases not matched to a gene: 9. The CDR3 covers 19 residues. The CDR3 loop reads CASSAQGLAGLVNTGELFF. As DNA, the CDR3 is TGTGCCAGCAGCGCCCAGGGACTAGCGGGGTTAGTGAACACCGGGGAGCTGTTTTTT.

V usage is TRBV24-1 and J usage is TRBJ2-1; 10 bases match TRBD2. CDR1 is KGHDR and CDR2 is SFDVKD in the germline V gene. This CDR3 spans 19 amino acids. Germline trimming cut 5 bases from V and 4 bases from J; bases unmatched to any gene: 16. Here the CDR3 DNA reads TGTGCCACCAGTGGGAATAGGACTAGCGGACCGAGGTCTTACAATGAGCAGTTCTTC. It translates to CATSGNRTSGPRSYNEQFF.

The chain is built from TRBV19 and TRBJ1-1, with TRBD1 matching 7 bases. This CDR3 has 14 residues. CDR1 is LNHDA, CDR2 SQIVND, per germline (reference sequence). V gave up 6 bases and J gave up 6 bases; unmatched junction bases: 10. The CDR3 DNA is TGTGCCAGTAGGGGCAGGGACAGTGTGCCTGAAGCTTTCTTT. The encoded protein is CASRGRDSVPEAFF.

The DNA of the CDR3 is TGCGCCAGCAGCTACTGGACTGGGGAACAAGAGACCCAGTACTTC. This translates into CASSYWTGEQETQYF. The genes are TRBV5-1 and TRBJ2-5, with D maybe TRBD2 (5 bases). Trimming stripped 3 bases from V and 2 bases from J, with 14 bases between. Looked up from germline, CDR1 is SGHRS and CDR2 is YFSETQ. The CDR3 consists of 15 residues.

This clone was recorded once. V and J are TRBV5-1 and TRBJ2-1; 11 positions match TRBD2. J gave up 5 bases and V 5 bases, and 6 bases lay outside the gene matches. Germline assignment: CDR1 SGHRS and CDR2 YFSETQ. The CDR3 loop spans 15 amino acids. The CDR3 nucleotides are TGCGCCAGCAGAACTCTAGCGGGAGGAGACAATGAGCAGTTCTTC. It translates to CASRTLAGGDNEQFF.

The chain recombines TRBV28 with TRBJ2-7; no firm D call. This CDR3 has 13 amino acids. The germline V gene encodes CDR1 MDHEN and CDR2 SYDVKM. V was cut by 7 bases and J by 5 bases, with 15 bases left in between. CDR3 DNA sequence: TGTGCCAGCACCCCCCCTAGGTTCCACGAGCAGTACTTC. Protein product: CASTPPRFHEQYF.

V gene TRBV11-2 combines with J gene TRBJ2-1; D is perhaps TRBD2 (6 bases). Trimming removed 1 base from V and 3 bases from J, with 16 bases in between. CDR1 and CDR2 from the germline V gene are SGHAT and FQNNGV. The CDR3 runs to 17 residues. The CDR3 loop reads CASSLAWGGDLYNEQFF. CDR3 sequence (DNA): TGTGCCAGCAGCTTAGCTTGGGGCGGGGACCTCTACAATGAGCAGTTCTTC. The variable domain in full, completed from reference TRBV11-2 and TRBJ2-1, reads EAGVAQSPRYKIIEKRQSVAFWCNPISGHATLYWYQQILGQGPKLLIQFQNNGVVDDSQLPKDRFSAERLKGVDSTLKIQPAKLEDSAVYLCASSLAWGGDLYNEQFFGPGTRLTVL.

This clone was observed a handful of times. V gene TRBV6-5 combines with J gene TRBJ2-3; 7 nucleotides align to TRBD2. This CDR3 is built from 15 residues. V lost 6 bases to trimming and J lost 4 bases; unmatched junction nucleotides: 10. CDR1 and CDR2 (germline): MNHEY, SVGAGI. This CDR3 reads CASSLAGESADTQYF. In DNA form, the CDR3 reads TGTGCCAGCAGCTTGGCGGGAGAAAGCGCAGATACGCAGTATTTT.

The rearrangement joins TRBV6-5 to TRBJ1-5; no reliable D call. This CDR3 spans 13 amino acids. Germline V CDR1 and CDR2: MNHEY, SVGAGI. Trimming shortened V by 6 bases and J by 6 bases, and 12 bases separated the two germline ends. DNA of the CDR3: TGTGCCAGCAGCCCCGTCAGCGGTCAGCCCCAGCATTTT. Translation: CASSPVSGQPQHF.

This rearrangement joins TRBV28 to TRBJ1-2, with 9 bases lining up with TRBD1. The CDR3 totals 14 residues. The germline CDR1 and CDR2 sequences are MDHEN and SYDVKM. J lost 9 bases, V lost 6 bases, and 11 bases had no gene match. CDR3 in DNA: TGTGCCAGCAGCCGCACAGGGGGCAGTGGTAGCTACACCTTC. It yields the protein CASSRTGGSGSYTF.

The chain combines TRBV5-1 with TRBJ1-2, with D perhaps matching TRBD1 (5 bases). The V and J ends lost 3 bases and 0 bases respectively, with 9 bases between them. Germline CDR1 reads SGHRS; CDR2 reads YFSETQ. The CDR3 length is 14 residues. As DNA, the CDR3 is TGCGCCAGCAGCTCGGACACAACTAACTATGGCTACACCTTC. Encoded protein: CASSSDTTNYGYTF.

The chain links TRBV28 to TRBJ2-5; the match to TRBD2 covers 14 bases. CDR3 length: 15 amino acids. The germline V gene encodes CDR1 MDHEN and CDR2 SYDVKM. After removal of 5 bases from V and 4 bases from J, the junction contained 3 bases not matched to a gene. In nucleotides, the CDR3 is TGTGCCAGCAGTATCGGGACTAGCGGGAGAGAGACCCAGTACTTC. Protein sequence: CASSIGTSGRETQYF.

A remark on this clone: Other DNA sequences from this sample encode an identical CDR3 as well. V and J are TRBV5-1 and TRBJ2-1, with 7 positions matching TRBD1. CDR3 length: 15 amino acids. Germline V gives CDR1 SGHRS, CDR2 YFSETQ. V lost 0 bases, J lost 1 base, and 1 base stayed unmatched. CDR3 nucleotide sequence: TGCGCCAGCAGCTTGGGACAGGGATCCTACAATGAGCAGTTCTTC. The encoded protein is CASSLGQGSYNEQFF.

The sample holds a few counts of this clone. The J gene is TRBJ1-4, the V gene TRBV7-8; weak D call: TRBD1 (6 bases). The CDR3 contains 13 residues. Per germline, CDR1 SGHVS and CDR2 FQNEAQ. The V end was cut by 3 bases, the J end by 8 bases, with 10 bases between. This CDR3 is CASSFDDREKLFF. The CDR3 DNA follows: TGTGCCAGCAGCTTTGACGACAGGGAAAAACTGTTTTTT.

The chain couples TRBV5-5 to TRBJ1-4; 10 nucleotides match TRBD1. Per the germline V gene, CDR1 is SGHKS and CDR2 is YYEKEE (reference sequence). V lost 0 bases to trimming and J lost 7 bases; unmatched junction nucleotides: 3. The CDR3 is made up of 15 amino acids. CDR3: CASSLEGDRGEKLFF. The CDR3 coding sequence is TGTGCCAGCAGCTTGGAGGGGGACAGGGGTGAAAAACTGTTTTTT.

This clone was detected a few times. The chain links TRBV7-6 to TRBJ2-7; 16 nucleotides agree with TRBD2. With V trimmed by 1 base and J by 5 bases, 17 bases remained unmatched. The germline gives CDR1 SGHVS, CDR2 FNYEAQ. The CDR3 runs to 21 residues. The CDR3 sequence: CASSLGGPGTSGRAADNEQYF. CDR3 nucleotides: TGTGCCAGCAGCTTAGGCGGTCCCGGGACTAGCGGGAGGGCCGCTGACAACGAGCAGTACTTC. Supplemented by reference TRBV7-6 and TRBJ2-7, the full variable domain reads GAGVSQSPRYKVTKRGQDVALRCDPISGHVSLYWYRQALGQGPEFLTYFNYEAQQDKSGLPNDRFSAERPEGSISTLTIQRTEQRDSAMYRCASSLGGPGTSGRAADNEQYFGPGTRLTVT.

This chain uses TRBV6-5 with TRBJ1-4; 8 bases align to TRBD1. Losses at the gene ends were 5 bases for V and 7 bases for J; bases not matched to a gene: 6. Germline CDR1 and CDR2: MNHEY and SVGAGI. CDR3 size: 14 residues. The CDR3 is CASSPTGVGEKLFF. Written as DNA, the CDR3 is TGTGCCAGCAGTCCGACAGGGGTGGGTGAAAAACTGTTTTTT.

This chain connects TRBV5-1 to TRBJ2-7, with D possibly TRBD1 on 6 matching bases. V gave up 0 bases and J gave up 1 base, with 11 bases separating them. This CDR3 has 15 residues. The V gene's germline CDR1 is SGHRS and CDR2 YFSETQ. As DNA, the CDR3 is TGCGCCAGCAGCTTGGTAGCAGGGGAATCCTACGAGCAGTACTTC. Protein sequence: CASSLVAGESYEQYF.

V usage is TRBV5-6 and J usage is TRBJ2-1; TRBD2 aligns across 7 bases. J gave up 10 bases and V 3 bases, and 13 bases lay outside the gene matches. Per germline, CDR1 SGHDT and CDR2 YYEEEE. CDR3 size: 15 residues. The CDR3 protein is CASSSGTTSIREQFF. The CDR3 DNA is TGTGCCAGCAGCTCCGGGACTACCTCAATACGAGAGCAGTTCTTC.

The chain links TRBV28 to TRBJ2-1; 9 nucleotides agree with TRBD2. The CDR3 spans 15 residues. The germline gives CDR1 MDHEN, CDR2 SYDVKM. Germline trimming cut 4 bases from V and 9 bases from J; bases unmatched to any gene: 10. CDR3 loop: CASSYYLAGDGEQFF. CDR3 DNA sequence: TGTGCCAGCAGTTATTACTTAGCGGGAGACGGTGAGCAGTTCTTC. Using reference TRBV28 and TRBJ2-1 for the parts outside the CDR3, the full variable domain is DVKVTQSSRYLVKRTGEKVFLECVQDMDHENMFWYRQDPGLGLRLIYFSYDVKMKEKGDIPEGYSVSREKKERFSLILESASTNQTSMYLCASSYYLAGDGEQFFGPGTRLTVL.

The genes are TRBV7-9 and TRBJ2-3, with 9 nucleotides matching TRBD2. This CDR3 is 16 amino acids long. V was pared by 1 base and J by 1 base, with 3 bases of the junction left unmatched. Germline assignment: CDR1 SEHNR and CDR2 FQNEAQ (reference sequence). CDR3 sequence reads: CASSLGSGGRTDTQYF. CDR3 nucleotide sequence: TGTGCCAGCAGCTTAGGAAGCGGGGGGCGCACAGATACGCAGTATTTT.

The CDR3 loop is CASSETGNYGYTF. CDR3 in DNA: TGTGCCAGCAGTGAAACAGGAAACTATGGCTACACCTTC. This rearrangement joins TRBV28 to TRBJ1-2; D might be TRBD1 (5 bases). The V gene's germline CDR1 is MDHEN and CDR2 SYDVKM. Trimming took off 5 bases at V and 2 bases at J, with 9 bases between the two ends. The CDR3 spans 13 residues.